This TCR beta chain appears in the sequencing data of a study of CD8 T cells in ankylosing spondylitis. MiXCR, run by TCRdb on the 5' RACE reads, gives a single entry per CDR3 protein. The profile covers around 890,000 distinct CDR3 sequences, with over 9.5% appearing a single time and approximately 0.46% taken by the ten largest. Details on this clonotype: Its matching antigen is unknown.

Study outcomes and limitations: Made up of eight highly homologous variants, a TCR beta motif appeared characteristic of ankylosing spondylitis blood.

Between the trimmed V and J ends, which lost 5 bases and 3 bases, there was a span of 10 bases. Per the germline V gene, CDR1 is MDHEN and CDR2 is SYDVKM. The CDR3 covers 13 residues. The receptor was isolated from a male donor with ankylosing spondylitis. The sequenced sample consisted of blood, either unsorted or a sorted T cell fraction (not recorded which). The chain uses TRBV28 and TRBJ2-5; D unresolved. CDR3 DNA sequence: TGTGCCAGCAGTACCACGATGGAAGAGACCCAGTACTTC. It specifies CASSTTMEETQYF.